The entry below gives a single T cell receptor beta chain sequence along with its context. Its antigen is not identified. Peripheral blood genomic DNA, not sorted cells or RNA, was the template. V lost 3 bases to trimming and J lost 7 bases, with 13 bases between them. The CDR3 length is 14 residues. This sample was included in a study of T cell repertoires in aging, cancer and after chemotherapy. Study overall: Repeat sampling of healthy donors over several months to years showed clear clonal overlap. The whole study produced a dataset of several million TCR reads. Study findings and constraints: Across the chemotherapy interval, each cancer cohort showed higher median generation probability, suggesting thymic rebound.

TRB rearrangements spanning V, D and J were amplified using mixed TRB-A/B primers. TCRdb independently ran MiXCR on the multiplex PCR reads; one entry per CDR3 protein. The sample consists of 7,300 or so distinct CDR3 sequences, less than 45% of them appearing once. The source of this sequence is a human donor in good health. The genes are TRBV12-3 or TRBV12-4 and TRBJ1-5; D may be TRBD1 (6 bases). Sequencing was carried out using blood. The CDR3, as DNA: TGTGCCAGCAGTTTGGTAGGGGGAACACAGCCCCAGCATTTT. Its protein product is CASSLVGGTQPQHF.